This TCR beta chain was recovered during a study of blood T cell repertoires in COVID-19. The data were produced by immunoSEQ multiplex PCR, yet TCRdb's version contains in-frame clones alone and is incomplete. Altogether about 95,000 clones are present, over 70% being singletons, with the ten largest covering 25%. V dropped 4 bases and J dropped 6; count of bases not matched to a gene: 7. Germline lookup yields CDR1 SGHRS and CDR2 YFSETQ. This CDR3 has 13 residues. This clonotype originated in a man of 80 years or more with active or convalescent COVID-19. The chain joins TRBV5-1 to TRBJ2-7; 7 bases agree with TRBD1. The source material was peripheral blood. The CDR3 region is CASSDQGVGEQYF. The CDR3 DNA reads TGCGCCAGCAGCGACCAGGGGGTTGGCGAGCAGTACTTC.